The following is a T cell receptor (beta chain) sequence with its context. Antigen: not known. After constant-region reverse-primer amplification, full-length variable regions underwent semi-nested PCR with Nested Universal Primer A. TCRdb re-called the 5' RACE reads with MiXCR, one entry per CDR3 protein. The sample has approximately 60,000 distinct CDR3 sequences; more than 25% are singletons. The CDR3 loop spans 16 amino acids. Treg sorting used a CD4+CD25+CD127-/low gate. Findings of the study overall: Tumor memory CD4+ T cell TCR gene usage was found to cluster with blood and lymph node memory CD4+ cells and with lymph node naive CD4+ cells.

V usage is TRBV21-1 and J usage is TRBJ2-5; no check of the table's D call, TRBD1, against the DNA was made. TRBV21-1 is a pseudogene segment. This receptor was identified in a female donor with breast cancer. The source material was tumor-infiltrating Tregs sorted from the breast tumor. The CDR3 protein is CASSKAAPGGKETQYF. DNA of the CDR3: TGTGCCAGCAGCAAAGCGGCCCCCGGGGGAAAAGAGACCCAGTACTTC.